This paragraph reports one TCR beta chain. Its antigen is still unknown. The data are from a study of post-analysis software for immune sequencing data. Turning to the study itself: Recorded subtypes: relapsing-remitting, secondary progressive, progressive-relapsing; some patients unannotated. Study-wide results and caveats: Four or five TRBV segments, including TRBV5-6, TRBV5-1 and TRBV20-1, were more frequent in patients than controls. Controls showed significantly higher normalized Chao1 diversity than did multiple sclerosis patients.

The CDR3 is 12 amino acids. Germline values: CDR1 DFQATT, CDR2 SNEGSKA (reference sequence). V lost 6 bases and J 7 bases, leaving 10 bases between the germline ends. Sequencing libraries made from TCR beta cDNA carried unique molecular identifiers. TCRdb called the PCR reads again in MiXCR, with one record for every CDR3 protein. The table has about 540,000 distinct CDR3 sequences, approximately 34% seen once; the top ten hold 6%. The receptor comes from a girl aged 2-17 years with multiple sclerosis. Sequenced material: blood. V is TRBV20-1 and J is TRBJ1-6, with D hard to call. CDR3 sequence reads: CSATRRNSPLHF. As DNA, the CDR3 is TGCAGTGCCACCAGGCGGAATTCACCCCTCCACTTT.